A single sample is the source of the 22 T cell receptor beta chains below, sequenced in a study of blood T cell repertoires in COVID-19. Repertoires were generated with immunoSEQ multiplex PCR, while TCRdb's copy carries only in-frame clones and drops some. The sample shows more than 400,000 clones, 75% to 90% of them seen only once. Sequenced: PBMCs or T cells enriched from blood (not recorded which). These receptors all come from a woman aged 18-29 years who had recovered from COVID-19.

The J gene is TRBJ1-6, the V gene TRBV18; 7 bases line up with TRBD1. The ends lost 7 bases at V and 9 bases at J; junction bases unmatched: 12. Germline lookup yields CDR1 KGHSH and CDR2 LQKENI. The CDR3 runs 15 residues. This CDR3 is CASLKSGTVGSPLHF. The CDR3 nucleotides read TGTGCCAGCTTAAAGTCCGGGACAGTCGGTTCACCCCTCCACTTT.

The rearrangement uses TRBV12-5 and TRBJ2-5; no reliable D call. This CDR3 has 13 amino acids. V was cut by 6 bases and J by 3 bases, with 11 bases left in between. Germline values: CDR1 LGHNT, CDR2 FRNRAP. CDR3 loop: CASGPELEETQYF. CDR3 coding DNA: TGTGCTAGTGGACCTGAACTCGAAGAGACCCAGTACTTC.

The rearrangement links TRBV6-1 to TRBJ1-2, with D possibly being TRBD1 (6 bases). The CDR3 length is 16 residues. The germline gives CDR1 MNHNS, CDR2 SASEGT. V shed 1 base and J shed 10 bases, with 22 bases lying between them. CDR3 sequence reads: CASSEGGGRTETDYTF. The DNA for the CDR3 is TGTGCCAGCAGTGAAGGAGGGGGTCGGACCGAGACGGACTACACCTTC.

The rearrangement uses TRBV9 and TRBJ2-3; perhaps TRBD2 as D (5 bases). V dropped 3 bases and J dropped 0 bases, with 8 bases sitting between them. The germline gives CDR1 SGDLS, CDR2 YYNGEE. The length of the CDR3 is 14 residues. The CDR3 sequence: CASSGRTSTDTQYF. The CDR3 DNA is TGTGCCAGCAGCGGCAGGACTAGCACAGATACGCAGTATTTT. The entire variable domain, with the rest obtained from reference TRBV9 and TRBJ2-3, is as follows: DSGVTQTPKHLITATGQRVTLRCSPRSGDLSVYWYQQSLDQGLQFLIQYYNGEERAKGNILERFSAQQFPDLHSELNLSSLELGDSALYFCASSGRTSTDTQYFGPGTRLTVL.

The gene calls are TRBV5-1 and TRBJ2-1; 11 nucleotides align to TRBD2. The germline CDR1 and CDR2 sequences are SGHRS and YFSETQ. The V gene end was trimmed by 6 bases and the J gene end by 7 bases; junction bases not matched to a gene: 12. The CDR3 extends over 16 amino acids. The CDR3 is CASTLLAGGPYNEQFF. CDR3 DNA sequence: TGCGCCAGCACCTTATTAGCGGGGGGGCCTTATAATGAGCAGTTCTTC.

This chain links TRBV5-1 with TRBJ2-7, with D possibly matching TRBD2 (5 bases). Germline CDR1 is SGHRS and CDR2 is YFSETQ. The CDR3 has 14 amino acids. Deletions cut 4 bases from V and 2 bases from J, with 13 bases between. In nucleotides, the CDR3 is TGCGCCAGCAGCCCGACCGAGGGAACCTACGAGCAGTACTTC. Translating gives CASSPTEGTYEQYF.

The chain recombines TRBV7-9 with TRBJ1-5; the D gene is possibly TRBD1 (5 bases). The CDR3 extends over 13 amino acids. V lost 5 bases and J lost 7, with 12 bases in between. The germline V gene has CDR1 SEHNR and CDR2 FQNEAQ (reference sequence). The CDR3 reads CASSQSGGQPQHF. For the CDR3, the DNA is TGTGCCAGCAGCCAGTCGGGGGGGCAGCCCCAGCATTTT.

This clone was seen just once. The rearrangement joins TRBV5-1 to TRBJ1-2, with 9 bases lining up with TRBD1. The CDR3 totals 16 residues. Germline CDR1 is SGHRS and CDR2 is YFSETQ. Losses at the gene ends were 4 bases for V and 2 bases for J; bases not matched to a gene: 9. The CDR3 spells CASSTVPGQGNYGYTF. The CDR3 DNA reads as TGCGCCAGCAGCACCGTCCCGGGACAGGGAAACTATGGCTACACCTTC.

This clone turned up a few times. V gene TRBV12-3 or TRBV12-4 combines with J gene TRBJ1-1, with a weak D call TRBD1 (5 bases). V was clipped by 8 bases and J by 5 bases, with 12 bases between them. CDR3 length: 12 amino acids. CDR3 loop: CASGGGDTEAFF. For the CDR3, the DNA is TGTGCCAGCGGCGGGGGAGATACTGAAGCTTTCTTT.

A single count supports this clone. CDR3 coding DNA: TGCGCCAGCAGCCAGGTTGCGACAGAACTACAGTACTTC. Translating gives CASSQVATELQYF. V is TRBV4-1 and J is TRBJ2-5; possibly TRBD1 for D (5 bases). V was trimmed by 3 bases and J by 11 bases, leaving 16 bases between them. Germline-derived CDR1 and CDR2 are MGHRA and YSYEKL. This CDR3 has 13 amino acids.

The chain joins TRBV5-1 to TRBJ1-5; no firm D call. Germline lookup yields CDR1 SGHRS and CDR2 YFSETQ. Trimming left V 0 bases short and J 4 bases short, with 5 bases between. The CDR3 has 13 amino acids. The CDR3 DNA reads TGCGCCAGCAGCTTGGTTTCAAATCAGCCCCAGCATTTT. Its translation is CASSLVSNQPQHF.

The chain recombines TRBV6-5 with TRBJ2-3; a weak D match, TRBD2 (6 bases). V lost 4 bases and J lost 6, with 11 bases in between. CDR3 length equals 13 residues. Germline V gene data show CDR1 as MNHEY and CDR2 as SVGAGI. The CDR3 spells CASSWGDKDTQYF. CDR3 coding DNA: TGTGCCAGCAGTTGGGGGGATAAGGATACGCAGTATTTT.

The V gene is TRBV10-3, the J gene TRBJ1-1; 8 nucleotides line up with TRBD1. Trimming cost V 6 bases and J 4 bases; bases outside gene matches: 10. The CDR3 loop spans 15 amino acids. The germline V gene has CDR1 ENHRY and CDR2 SYGVKD. The CDR3 sequence: CAISTRGQEGTEAFF. The CDR3 DNA reads TGTGCCATCAGCACCAGGGGGCAGGAGGGCACTGAAGCTTTCTTT.

This chain links TRBV27 with TRBJ1-5; 8 nucleotides align to TRBD1. This CDR3 is built from 20 residues. Germline V lookup: CDR1 MNHEY, CDR2 SMNVEV (reference sequence). The V gene end was trimmed by 2 bases and the J gene end by 5 bases; junction bases not matched to a gene: 20. The CDR3 nucleotides read TGTGCCAGCAGTTTAGTTGGGGGGCGGGGAATAGACAGGGGAGATCAGCCCCAGCATTTT. Encoded protein: CASSLVGGRGIDRGDQPQHF.

V usage is TRBV12-3 or TRBV12-4 and J usage is TRBJ1-2, with D possibly matching TRBD1 (6 bases). The CDR3 covers 13 residues. V was shortened by 4 bases and J by 6 bases, with 12 bases between the two germline ends. The CDR3 loop reads CASSSTDRHGYTF. The CDR3 DNA is TGTGCCAGCAGTTCGACGGACAGACATGGCTACACCTTC.

This rearrangement joins TRBV15 to TRBJ1-3; a possible D gene is TRBD1 (5 bases). Germline V gene lookup returns CDR1 LNHNV and CDR2 YYDKDF (reference sequence). The CDR3 is made up of 15 amino acids. Trimming took off 4 bases at V and 9 bases at J, with 19 bases between the two ends. DNA of the CDR3: TGTGCCACCAGCACGAAATTGGACAAGGGTGTCACCATATATTTT. As protein: CATSTKLDKGVTIYF.

This clone has a handful of counts. The rearrangement joins TRBV7-9 to TRBJ1-1, with 10 bases matching TRBD1. The junction had 8 bases not matched to a gene; V was cut back by 4 bases and J by 0 bases. From germline, CDR1 is SEHNR and CDR2 FQNEAQ (reference sequence). The CDR3 runs to 17 residues. CDR3 region: CASSSPDRGYMNTEAFF. As DNA, the CDR3 is TGTGCCAGCAGCTCCCCGGACAGGGGGTACATGAACACTGAAGCTTTCTTT.

Turning to this clone: The same CDR3 also results from other DNA sequences found in this sample. The chain links TRBV5-1 to TRBJ2-7; TRBD1 matches 9 bases. Per germline, CDR1 SGHRS and CDR2 YFSETQ. This CDR3 has 14 residues. After removal of 4 bases from V and 0 bases from J, the junction contained 2 bases not matched to a gene. The CDR3 is CASSPDRGSYEQYF. In DNA form, the CDR3 reads TGCGCCAGCAGCCCGGACAGGGGCTCCTACGAGCAGTACTTC.

The rearrangement joins TRBV14 to TRBJ1-1; D is undetermined. Deletions cut 1 base from V and 7 bases from J, with 10 bases between. Germline CDR1 is SGHDN and CDR2 is FVKESK. The CDR3 runs 13 residues. CDR3 sequence reads: CASSQVYGSEAFF. DNA of the CDR3: TGTGCCAGCAGCCAAGTCTACGGGAGTGAAGCTTTCTTT.

The chain recombines TRBV15 with TRBJ1-1, with a tentative D call TRBD1 (6 bases). Germline assignment: CDR1 LNHNV and CDR2 YYDKDF (reference sequence). The CDR3 contains 14 residues. V was cut by 8 bases and J by 5 bases, with 18 bases left in between. CDR3 DNA sequence: TGTGCCACCCGCACCATCAGGGGATGGACTGAAGCTTTCTTT. Its translation is CATRTIRGWTEAFF.

V gene TRBV28 combines with J gene TRBJ1-5; D is possibly TRBD1 (6 bases). Trimming cost V 6 bases and J 3 bases, with 12 bases left between them. This CDR3 region has 14 residues. CDR1 is MDHEN, CDR2 SYDVKM, per germline. CDR3 DNA sequence: TGTGCCAGCAGCCAAGGGGGAAACAATCAGCCCCAGCATTTT. Its protein product is CASSQGGNNQPQHF.

The table lists this clone with a count of one. The CDR3 protein is CASSTSPLAGGPDGELFF. The CDR3, as DNA: TGTGCCAGCAGCACCTCTCCTCTAGCGGGGGGGCCTGACGGGGAGCTGTTTTTT. The chain couples TRBV11-3 to TRBJ2-2; 12 bases map to TRBD2. The CDR3 has 18 amino acids. CDR1 and CDR2 (germline): SGHNT, YENEEA. V was pared by 5 bases and J by 7 bases, with 14 bases of the junction left unmatched.